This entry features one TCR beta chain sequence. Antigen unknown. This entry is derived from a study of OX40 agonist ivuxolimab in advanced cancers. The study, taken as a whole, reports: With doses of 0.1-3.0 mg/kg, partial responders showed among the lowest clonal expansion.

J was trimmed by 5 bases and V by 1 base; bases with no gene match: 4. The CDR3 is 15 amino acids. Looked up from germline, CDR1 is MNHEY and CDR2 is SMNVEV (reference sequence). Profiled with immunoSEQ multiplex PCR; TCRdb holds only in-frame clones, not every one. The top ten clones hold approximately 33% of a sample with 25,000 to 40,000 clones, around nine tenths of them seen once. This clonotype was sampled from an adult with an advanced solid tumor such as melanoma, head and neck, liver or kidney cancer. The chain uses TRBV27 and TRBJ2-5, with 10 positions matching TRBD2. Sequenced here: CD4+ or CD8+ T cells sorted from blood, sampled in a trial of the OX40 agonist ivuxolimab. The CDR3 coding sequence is TGTGCCAGCAGTTTATACCCTAGCGGGAGTGAGACCCAGTACTTC. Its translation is CASSLYPSGSETQYF.